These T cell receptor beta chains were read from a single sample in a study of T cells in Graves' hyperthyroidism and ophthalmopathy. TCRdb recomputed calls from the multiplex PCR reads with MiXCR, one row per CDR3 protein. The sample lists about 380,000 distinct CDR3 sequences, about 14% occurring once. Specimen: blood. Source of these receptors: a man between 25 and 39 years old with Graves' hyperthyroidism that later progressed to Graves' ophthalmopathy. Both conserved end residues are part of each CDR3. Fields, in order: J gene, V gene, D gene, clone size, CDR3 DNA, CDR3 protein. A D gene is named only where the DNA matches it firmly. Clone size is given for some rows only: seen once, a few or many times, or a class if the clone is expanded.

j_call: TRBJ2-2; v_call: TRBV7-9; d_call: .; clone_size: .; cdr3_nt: TGTGCCAGCACCGTCCGGGGTGGCACCGGGGAGCTGTTTTTT; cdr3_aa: CASTVRGGTGELFF
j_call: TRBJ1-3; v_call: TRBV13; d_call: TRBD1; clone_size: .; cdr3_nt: TGTGCCAGCAGCTTCCGGGACAGGGTATGGGCAGGAAACACCATATATTTT; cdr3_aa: CASSFRDRVWAGNTIYF
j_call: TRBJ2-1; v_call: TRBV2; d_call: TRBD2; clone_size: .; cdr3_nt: TGTGCCAGCAGATTGACTAGCTGGATGGTCAATGAGCAGTTCTTC; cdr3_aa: CASRLTSWMVNEQFF
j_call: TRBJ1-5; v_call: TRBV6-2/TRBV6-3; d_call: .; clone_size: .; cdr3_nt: TGTGCCAGCACCATAATCGGGACCTACAACGACGAGGTTTGGATACAGCCCCAGCATTTT; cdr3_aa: CASTIIGTYNDEVWIQPQHF
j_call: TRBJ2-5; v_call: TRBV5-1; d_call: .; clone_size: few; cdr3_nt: TGCGCCAGCAGCTTGGGGAGGTTGAGAGAGACCCAGTACTTC; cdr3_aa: CASSLGRLRETQYF
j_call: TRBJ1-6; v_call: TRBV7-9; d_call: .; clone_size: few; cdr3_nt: TGTGCCAGCAGCCTAGTTCAGCGAAATTCACCCCTCCACTTT; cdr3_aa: CASSLVQRNSPLHF
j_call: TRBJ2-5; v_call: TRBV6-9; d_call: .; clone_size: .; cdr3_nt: TGTGCCAGCAGTTACAGGGGGGGGCCCGGGACCCAGTACTTC; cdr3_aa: CASSYRGGPGTQYF
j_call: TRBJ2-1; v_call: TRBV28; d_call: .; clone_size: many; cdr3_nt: TGTGCCAGCACTTCGGGAGAACGCAATGAGCAGTTCTTC; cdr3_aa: CASTSGERNEQFF
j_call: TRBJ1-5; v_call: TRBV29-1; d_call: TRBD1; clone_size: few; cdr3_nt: TGCAGCGTGGAACAGGGGCGAGGGCAGCCCCAGCATTTT; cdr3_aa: CSVEQGRGQPQHF
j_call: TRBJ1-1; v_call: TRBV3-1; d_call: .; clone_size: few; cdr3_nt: TGTGCCAGCAGCCAAGATCGACTAATAATGAACACTGAAGCTTTCTTT; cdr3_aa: CASSQDRLIMNTEAFF
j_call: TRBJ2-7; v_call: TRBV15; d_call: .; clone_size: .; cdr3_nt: TGTGCCACCAGCAGAGCAAGGGGCGAGCAGTACTTC; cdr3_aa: CATSRARGEQYF
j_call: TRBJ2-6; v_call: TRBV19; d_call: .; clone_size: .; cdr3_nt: TGTGCCAGTAGTATAGATATTGGGGCCAACGTCCTGACTTTC; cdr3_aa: CASSIDIGANVLTF
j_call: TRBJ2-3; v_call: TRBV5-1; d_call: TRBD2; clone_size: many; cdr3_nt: TGCGCCAGCGGACTAGCGGGGTCCTTGGATACGCAGTATTTT; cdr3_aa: CASGLAGSLDTQYF
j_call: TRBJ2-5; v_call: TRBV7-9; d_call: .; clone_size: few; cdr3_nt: TGTGCCAGCAAGGGGGGGGCATTGGAGACCCAGTACTTC; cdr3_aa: CASKGGALETQYF
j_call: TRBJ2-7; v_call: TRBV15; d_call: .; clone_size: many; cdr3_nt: TGTGCCACCAGCAGAGAGACTAGTACGTACGAGCAGTACTTC; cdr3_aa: CATSRETSTYEQYF
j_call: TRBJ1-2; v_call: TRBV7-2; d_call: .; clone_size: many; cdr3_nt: TGTGCCAGCAGCTCGTCCCGGGACCGGTATAACTATGGCTACACCTTC; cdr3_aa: CASSSSRDRYNYGYTF
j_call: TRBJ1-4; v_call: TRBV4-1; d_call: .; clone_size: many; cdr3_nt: TGCGCCAGCAGCCAAGTGGGGACGTCGTACGAAAAACTGTTTTTT; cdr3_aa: CASSQVGTSYEKLFF
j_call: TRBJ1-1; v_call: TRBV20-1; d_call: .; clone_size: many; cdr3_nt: TGCAGTGCTAGCCGACAAGGGCGTTACACTGAAGCTTTCTTT; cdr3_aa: CSASRQGRYTEAFF
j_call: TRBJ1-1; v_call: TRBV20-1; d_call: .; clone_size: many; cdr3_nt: TGCAGTGCTAGAGACGCCGGGGGGGGTAACACTGAAGCTTTCTTT; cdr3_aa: CSARDAGGGNTEAFF
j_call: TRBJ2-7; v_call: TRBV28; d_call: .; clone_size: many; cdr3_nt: TGTGCCAGCAGTTCCTCTATGAACGAGCAGTACTTC; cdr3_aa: CASSSSMNEQYF
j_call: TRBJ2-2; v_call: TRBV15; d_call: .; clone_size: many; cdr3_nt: TGTGCCACCAGCAGGGCCGGAATTACCGGGGAGCTGTTTTTT; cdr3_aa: CATSRAGITGELFF
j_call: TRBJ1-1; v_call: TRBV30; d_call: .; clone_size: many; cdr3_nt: TGTGCCTGGAGTGTGACAGGACCCTCAGAAGCTTTCTTT; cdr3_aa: CAWSVTGPSEAFF
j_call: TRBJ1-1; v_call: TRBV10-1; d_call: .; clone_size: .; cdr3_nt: TGCGCCAGCAGTTATCTCCGGGACGGACATGAAGCTTTCTTT; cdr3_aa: CASSYLRDGHEAFF
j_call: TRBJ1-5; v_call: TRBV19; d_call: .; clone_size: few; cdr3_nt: TGTGCCAGTAGTATGTGGATCACGGACAATCAGCCCCAGCATTTT; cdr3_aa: CASSMWITDNQPQHF
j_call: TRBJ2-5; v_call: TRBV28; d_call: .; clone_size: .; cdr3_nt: TGTGCCAGCTTGAGGCAGGGGGGGGGAGAGACCCAGTACTTC; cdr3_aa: CASLRQGGGETQYF
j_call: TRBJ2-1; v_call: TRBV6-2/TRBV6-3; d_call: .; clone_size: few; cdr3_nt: TGTGCCAGCAGTTGGCGGGGGCAGGAGCAGTTCTTC; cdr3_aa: CASSWRGQEQFF